This is a list of T cell receptor beta chains from one sample in a study of cytomegalovirus exposure and HLA in healthy donors. Using immunoSEQ multiplex PCR, the repertoire was profiled, and TCRdb retains in-frame clones only, with some absent. The data contain 250,000 to 300,000 clones, 90% of them singletons. Specimen: PBMCs. The receptor source for this set is a woman aged 18 to 35 in good health and CMV-seronegative. CDR3s include the opening cysteine and the closing phenylalanine or tryptophan. D genes are given only for firm matches. Size tells how often a clone was seen (once, few, many) or the class of an expanded clone, and some rows leave it out.

-	TRBJ2-1	TRBD1	TRBV28	TGTGCCAGCAGTTTGGGTCCAGGGGGCGCGATCAATGAGCAGTTCTTC	CASSLGPGGAINEQFF
-	TRBJ1-1	-	TRBV5-1	TGCGCCAGCAGCTTGGCGGGTCTGACTGAAGCTTTCTTT	CASSLAGLTEAFF
-	TRBJ2-2	TRBD1	TRBV5-1	TGCGCCAGCACCGGGACAGGGGACACCGGGGAGCTGTTTTTT	CASTGTGDTGELFF
once	TRBJ1-1	TRBD1	TRBV5-1	TGCGCCAGCAGCTTGGTCGGACAGGACAACACTGAAGCTTTCTTT	CASSLVGQDNTEAFF
-	TRBJ1-5	-	TRBV4-2	TGTGCCAGCAGCGACACCGTCTATAGCAATCAGCCCCAGCATTTT	CASSDTVYSNQPQHF
-	TRBJ2-2	-	TRBV6-1	TGTGCCAGCAGGAGGCGGGAGAACACCGGGGAGCTGTTTTTT	CASRRRENTGELFF
-	TRBJ2-2	-	TRBV13	TGTGCCAGTTTTGGGGGGTTGTCCACCGGGGAGCTGTTTTTT	CASFGGLSTGELFF
-	TRBJ1-6	TRBD1	TRBV27	TGTGCCAGCAGTTTATGGGTCGGGACAGGGTCTCGGCATTCACCCCTCCACTTT	CASSLWVGTGSRHSPLHF
-	TRBJ2-2	-	TRBV5-4	TGTGCCAGCAGCTCTCTTGACAGTGCGAACACCGGGGAGCTGTTTTTT	CASSSLDSANTGELFF
-	TRBJ1-5	TRBD1	TRBV5-1	TGCGCCAGCAGCTTGGGAATCGGACAGGGGAATCAGCCCCAGCATTTT	CASSLGIGQGNQPQHF
-	TRBJ2-3	-	TRBV5-4	TGTGCCAGCAGCTTGGAGTATCGTACTAGCACAGATACGCAGTATTTT	CASSLEYRTSTDTQYF
-	TRBJ2-2	TRBD1	TRBV11-2	TGTGCCAGCAGCTTAACAGGGGGGCTGGCCGGGGAGCTGTTTTTT	CASSLTGGLAGELFF
few	TRBJ1-5	-	TRBV2	TGTGCCAGCAGTCCGACGAGGAATCAGCCCCAGCATTTT	CASSPTRNQPQHF
-	TRBJ1-4	TRBD1	TRBV13	TGTGCCAGCAGCTCTTCCCGGGACAGCGCCGATTTTAATGAAAAACTGTTTTTT	CASSSSRDSADFNEKLFF
-	TRBJ1-2	-	TRBV4-1	TGCGCCAGCAGCCAAGCGGTTTTAGATAACTATGGCTACACCTTC	CASSQAVLDNYGYTF
-	TRBJ2-7	-	TRBV27	TGTGCCAGCAGTTTATGCCAGGCCCCCTGGGAGCAGTACTTC	CASSLCQAPWEQYF
-	TRBJ1-4	-	TRBV7-8	TGTGCCAGCAGCCCGGCGGGGACGGCGGGCGAAAAACTGTTTTTT	CASSPAGTAGEKLFF
-	TRBJ2-2	-	TRBV11-1	TGTGCCAGCAGCTTAGTTCAGAACACCGGGGAGCTGTTTTTT	CASSLVQNTGELFF
-	TRBJ1-1	-	TRBV28	TGTGCCAGCAGTTTTAAGGGGCTCCTGAACACTGAAGCTTTCTTT	CASSFKGLLNTEAFF
-	TRBJ1-1	TRBD1	TRBV27	TGTGCCAGCACCCCCGGGACAGGGGGCATGAACACTGAAGCTTTCTTT	CASTPGTGGMNTEAFF
-	TRBJ2-7	TRBD1	TRBV7-2	TGTGCCAGCAGCTTGGGACAGGGGGCTATCGAGCAGTACTTC	CASSLGQGAIEQYF
-	TRBJ2-1	TRBD2	TRBV6-5	TGTGCCAGCAGTCACAACACCTTTAGCGGGGGGGCGTTCTTCTTC	CASSHNTFSGGAFFF
-	TRBJ2-5	TRBD2	TRBV5-4	TGTGCCAGCAGCCTCCCTTGGTCCAGCGGGGACGAGACCCAGTACTTC	CASSLPWSSGDETQYF
-	TRBJ1-1	-	TRBV28	TGTGCCAGCAGTTTACGGGGACAAATGAACACTGAAGCTTTCTTT	CASSLRGQMNTEAFF
-	TRBJ1-1	TRBD1	TRBV28	TGTGCCAGCAGTCCCACAGGGGAGGAAGCTTTCTTT	CASSPTGEEAFF
-	TRBJ2-1	TRBD1	TRBV7-9	TGTGCCAGCAGCCTGACAGGGGCAGGCGGGGATGAGCAGTTCTTC	CASSLTGAGGDEQFF
-	TRBJ2-7	TRBD1	TRBV4-1	TGCGCCAGCAGCCAAGTCGCTATGGGGGACAGGCTTAAGCTATCCTACGAGCAGTACTTC	CASSQVAMGDRLKLSYEQYF